This T cell receptor (beta chain) originates from a study of T cell clones after liver transplantation. On the study more broadly: In this trial, immunosuppression withdrawal was attempted within 2 years of liver transplant.

TCRdb's copy holds only in-frame clones and misses some; the assay was immunoSEQ multiplex PCR. The data contain some 75,000 clones, 80% of them singletons. V dropped 6 bases and J dropped 1; count of bases not matched to a gene: 11. The CDR3 loop spans 16 amino acids. Germline-derived CDR1 and CDR2 are SGHAT and FQNNGV. In its sample, this clone was seen a few times. The antigen remains unidentified. The same CDR3 also results from other DNA sequences found in this sample. Sorting of unstimulated PBMCs yielded separate CD3+CD4+ and CD3+CD8+ fractions. Study-level results: Graft donor-reactive T cells possibly entered the graft instead of undergoing deletion.

The chain employs TRBV11-2 and TRBJ2-7; TRBD1 matches 8 bases. This receptor was identified in a human donor who received a liver transplant. The sequenced sample was CD4+ T cells from blood, obtained before liver transplant. CDR3 in DNA: TGTGCCAGCAGACCTAGACAGGGGAGGTTATCCTACGAGCAGTACTTC. Protein product: CASRPRQGRLSYEQYF.